This TCR beta chain originates from a study of OX40 agonist ivuxolimab in advanced cancers. General study findings and limits: Certain nonresponding patients likewise had low normalized T-cell clonal expansion. Relative to CD4+ cells, CD8+ T cells on average had more expanded clones.

Concerning this clone: As yet, its antigen is unknown.

The CDR3 runs 13 residues. Trimming at V came to 5 bases and at J to 6 bases, leaving 4 bases not matched to a gene. Germline V lookup: CDR1 SGHTA, CDR2 FQGNSA. The repertoire was sequenced with immunoSEQ multiplex PCR; TCRdb's copy has only in-frame clones and lacks some. The sample comprises roughly 61,000 clones, roughly 84% of which are singletons, and less than 0.55% rests with the top ten. V is TRBV7-2 and J is TRBJ2-3; 8 nucleotides match TRBD1. Sequencing was performed on CD4+ or CD8+ T cells sorted from blood, taken in a trial of the OX40 agonist ivuxolimab. The receptor was isolated from an adult with an advanced solid tumor such as melanoma, head and neck, liver or kidney cancer. The CDR3 is CASSVDRGDTQYF. For the CDR3, the DNA is TGTGCCAGCAGCGTAGACAGGGGCGATACGCAGTATTTT.